This T cell receptor beta chain was documented in a study of identical twins. A universal primer site was incorporated via template switching, and the cDNA contained unique molecular identifiers. In TCRdb, the 5' RACE reads were re-called with MiXCR into one record per CDR3 protein. Seen here are around 670,000 distinct CDR3 sequences, around 5.7% observed once, and the top ten hold roughly 2%. Healthy Caucasians, and only they, were the donors. Germline V gene lookup returns CDR1 MGHDK and CDR2 SYGVNS. Trimming took 4 bases from V and 5 from J; bases not matched to a gene: 12. The CDR3 covers 16 residues. Study-level results: In cord blood, abundant beta clonotypes had fewer insertions; memory showed no trend.

Worth noting for this clonotype: Antigen specificity is unknown. A much larger clone sits a single nucleotide away, making a read error possible.

The chain employs TRBV25-1 and TRBJ2-5; 8 bases map to TRBD1. The receptor comes from a man between 18 and 29 years old in good health. Specimen: naive T cells sorted from blood. CDR3 region: CASSVGTGGVLETQYF. CDR3 coding DNA: TGTGCCAGCAGTGTAGGGACAGGCGGGGTTCTGGAGACCCAGTACTTC. The full variable domain, completed using reference TRBV25-1 and TRBJ2-5, is EADIYQTPRYLVIGTGKKITLECSQTMGHDKMYWYQQDPGMELHLIHYSYGVNSTEKGDLSSESTVSRIRTEHFPLTLESARPSHTSQYLCASSVGTGGVLETQYFGPGTRLLVL.